Listed here are 7 T cell receptor beta chains from one sample, sequenced in a study of vaccination effects on CD4 cells after COVID-19. Viral peptide pools were used in the ViraFEST assay to expand antigen-specific CD4+ T cells, and sequencing came afterward. Having been cultured for around nine days, the cells underwent CD4+ T cell isolation. People in the vaccine group had not been infected with SARS-CoV-2 before, and their nucleocapsid antibodies were negative. These receptors have no known antigen. Measured with immunoSEQ multiplex PCR; TCRdb has only the in-frame clones, and not every one. The table includes 25,000 to 30,000 clones, approximately 70% detected once. Sequenced here: CD4+ T cells from PBMCs cultured with HCoV-NL63 spike peptides, sampled before COVID-19 vaccination. The source of these receptors is a human donor who received a COVID-19 vaccine.

The V and J genes are TRBV28 and TRBJ2-7; a possible D gene is TRBD1 (5 bases). Germline assignment: CDR1 MDHEN and CDR2 SYDVKM. The CDR3 runs to 11 residues. V gave up 7 bases and J gave up 5 bases, with 9 bases separating them. The CDR3 nucleotides read TGTGCCAGCAAAGCCAGGGACGAGCAGTACTTC. Amino acids: CASKARDEQYF.

The V gene is TRBV5-1, the J gene TRBJ2-2; no reliable D call. Germline V gives CDR1 SGHRS, CDR2 YFSETQ. The CDR3 totals 11 residues. Trimming shortened V by 3 bases and J by 4 bases, and 1 base separated the two germline ends. The DNA for the CDR3 is TGCGCCAGCAGCTCCACCGGGGAGCTGTTTTTT. This gives the protein CASSSTGELFF.

This clone appeared a single time. The chain employs TRBV7-6 and TRBJ2-5; TRBD2 agrees at 10 bases. Per the germline V gene, CDR1 is SGHVS and CDR2 is FNYEAQ. V lost 0 bases to trimming and J lost 4 bases; unmatched junction nucleotides: 11. The CDR3 consists of 18 residues. CDR3 region: CASSLAPASGSSPETQYF. In DNA, the CDR3 is TGTGCCAGCAGCTTAGCTCCGGCTAGCGGGAGTAGCCCAGAGACCCAGTACTTC.

The V call is TRBV6-1, the J call TRBJ1-1; D remains ambiguous. The germline V and J ends were trimmed by 0 bases and 3 bases, with 11 bases remaining between them. This CDR3 has 15 amino acids. Germline CDR1 reads MNHNS; CDR2 reads SASEGT. The CDR3 is CASSEAKGGYTEAFF. The CDR3 coding sequence is TGTGCCAGCAGTGAAGCCAAGGGAGGCTACACTGAAGCTTTCTTT.

The chain uses TRBV19 and TRBJ1-5; TRBD1 matches at 8 bases. This CDR3 spans 15 amino acids. Germline CDR1 LNHDA, CDR2 SQIVND (reference sequence). Trimming removed 9 bases from V and 0 bases from J; junction bases left unmatched: 7. CDR3 protein: CASKTGDYSNQPQHF. The CDR3 bases are TGTGCCAGCAAGACAGGGGATTATAGCAATCAGCCCCAGCATTTT. Full variable domain (missing parts from reference TRBV19 and TRBJ1-5): DGGITQSPKYLFRKEGQNVTLSCEQNLNHDAMYWYRQDPGQGLRLIYYSQIVNDFQKGDIAEGYSVSREKKESFPLTVTSAQKNPTAFYLCASKTGDYSNQPQHFGDGTRLSIL.

This clone has a handful of counts. The V gene is TRBV5-4, the J gene TRBJ1-6; the D gene is possibly TRBD1 (6 bases). The CDR3 runs 14 residues. V gave up 3 bases and J gave up 5 bases, with 9 bases separating them. Germline V lookup: CDR1 SGHNT, CDR2 YYREEE (reference sequence). The CDR3 sequence is CASSSDRNNSPLHF. DNA for the CDR3: TGTGCCAGCAGCTCGGACAGAAATAATTCACCCCTCCACTTT. Full variable domain (missing parts from reference TRBV5-4 and TRBJ1-6): ETGVTQSPTHLIKTRGQQVTLRCSSQSGHNTVSWYQQALGQGPQFIFQYYREEENGRGNFPPRFSGLQFPNYSSELNVNALELDDSALYLCASSSDRNNSPLHFGNGTRLTVT.

This chain links TRBV5-1 with TRBJ1-1, with D possibly TRBD1 on 5 matching bases. The CDR3 sequence is 14 residues long. Germline V gene data show CDR1 as SGHRS and CDR2 as YFSETQ. With 0 bases removed from V and 4 bases from J, the gap between germline ends came to 10 bases. CDR3 region: CASSLARGGTEAFF. The CDR3, as DNA: TGCGCCAGCAGCTTGGCAAGGGGCGGCACTGAAGCTTTCTTT.